This T cell receptor (beta chain) originates from a study of blood T cell repertoires in COVID-19. Looking at the study overall: Material from acute and convalescent COVID-19 was sourced from the United States, Italy and Spain. PBMCs, B-cell-depleted T cells, or T cells provided the cDNA or gDNA that made up the material.

The V gene's germline CDR1 is KGHSH and CDR2 LQKENI. V lost 3 bases, J lost 5 bases, and 4 bases stayed unmatched. The length of the CDR3 is 14 residues. Original analysis: Nucleated cell counts were estimated from reference gene primer amplification. Sequencing was performed with immunoSEQ multiplex PCR; in TCRdb, only in-frame clones are kept and a portion is missing. That table supplies the V and J calls and clone size; D and trimming were determined from the DNA. Of more than 85,000 clones listed, around 87% are singletons. This chain joins TRBV18 and TRBJ2-1; the match to TRBD1 covers 7 bases. This TCR was sampled from a human donor in a cohort sampled during active COVID-19. The sequencing input was peripheral blood. The CDR3 reads CASSPQGGNNEQFF. The CDR3 DNA follows: TGTGCCAGCTCACCGCAAGGGGGCAACAATGAGCAGTTCTTC.